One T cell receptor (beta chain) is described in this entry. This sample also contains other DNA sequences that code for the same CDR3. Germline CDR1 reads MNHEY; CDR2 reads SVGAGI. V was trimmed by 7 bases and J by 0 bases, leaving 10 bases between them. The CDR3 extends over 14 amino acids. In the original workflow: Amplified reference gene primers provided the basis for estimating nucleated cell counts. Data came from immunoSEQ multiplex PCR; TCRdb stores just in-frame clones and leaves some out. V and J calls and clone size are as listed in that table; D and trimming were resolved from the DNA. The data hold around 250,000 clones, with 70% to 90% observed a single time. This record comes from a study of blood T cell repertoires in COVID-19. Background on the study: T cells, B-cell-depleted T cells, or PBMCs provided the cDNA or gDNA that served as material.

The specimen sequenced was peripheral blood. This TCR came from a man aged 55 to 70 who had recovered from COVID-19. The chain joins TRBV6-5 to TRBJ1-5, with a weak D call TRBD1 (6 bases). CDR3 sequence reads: CASNGQLSNQPQHF. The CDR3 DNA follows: TGTGCCAGCAATGGACAGCTTAGCAATCAGCCCCAGCATTTT.